The 31 T cell receptor beta chains below all came from one sample that was sequenced in a study of T cell responses to AZD1222 COVID-19 vaccine. TCRdb's copy holds only in-frame clones and misses some; the assay was immunoSEQ multiplex PCR. This table has about 150,000 clones, around 85% appearing once. Sequenced here: peripheral blood, sampled on day 0 of MenACWY control vaccination. The receptor set was obtained from an adult in good health.

A single count supports this clone. The gene calls are TRBV15 and TRBJ1-2; TRBD1 matches at 8 bases. Germline assignment: CDR1 LNHNV and CDR2 YYDKDF (reference sequence). The CDR3 length is 14 residues. J lost 7 bases, V lost 6 bases, and 10 bases had no gene match. CDR3 region: CATRPSPGGTGYTF. The DNA for the CDR3 is TGTGCCACCAGGCCCAGCCCAGGGGGCACTGGCTACACCTTC.

There are a few counts of this clone. The chain links TRBV2 to TRBJ1-1, with a possible D match to TRBD1 (5 bases). Between the trimmed V and J ends, which lost 6 bases and 5 bases, there was a span of 7 bases. Germline V gene sequence: CDR1 SNHLY, CDR2 FYNNEI. There are 11 residues in the CDR3. The CDR3 region has the DNA TGTGCCAGCAGCGGGGGGACTGAAGCTTTCTTT. Translating it yields CASSGGTEAFF.

The chain is built from TRBV4-2 and TRBJ2-7; 10 bases map to TRBD1. Per germline, CDR1 LGHNA and CDR2 YNFKEQ. The CDR3 is 16 amino acids. V trimming: 5 bases; J trimming: 3 bases; junction bases outside the gene matches: 10. The CDR3 region is CASSGRDRGVYYEQYF. DNA of the CDR3: TGTGCCAGCAGCGGCCGGGACAGGGGAGTTTACTACGAGCAGTACTTC.

This chain links TRBV9 with TRBJ1-6; D perhaps matches TRBD1 (5 bases). Trimming left V 2 bases short and J 13 bases short, with 10 bases between. Germline CDR1 SGDLS, CDR2 YYNGEE. The CDR3 sequence is 12 residues long. CDR3 protein: CASSVSEGPLHF. Here the CDR3 DNA reads TGTGCCAGCAGCGTGTCAGAGGGGCCCCTCCACTTT. Together with reference TRBV9 and TRBJ1-6, the CDR3 gives the full variable domain: DSGVTQTPKHLITATGQRVTLRCSPRSGDLSVYWYQQSLDQGLQFLIQYYNGEERAKGNILERFSAQQFPDLHSELNLSSLELGDSALYFCASSVSEGPLHFGNGTRLTVT.

The gene calls are TRBV5-1 and TRBJ2-7; D possibly corresponds to TRBD1 (5 bases). The V end was cut by 0 bases, the J end by 4 bases, with 14 bases between. Germline loops: CDR1 SGHRS, CDR2 YFSETQ. This CDR3 spans 15 amino acids. The CDR3 bases are TGCGCCAGCAGCTTGGATGGGGCGAATGGTTACGAGCAGTACGTC. This translates into CASSLDGANGYEQYV.

The chain uses TRBV25-1 and TRBJ2-1; 10 positions agree with TRBD1. Per germline, CDR1 MGHDK and CDR2 SYGVNS. V was pared by 4 bases and J by 3 bases, with 0 bases of the junction left unmatched. The CDR3 length is 14 residues. The CDR3 is CASSGTGGYNEQFF. The CDR3 nucleotides are TGTGCCAGCAGTGGGACAGGGGGCTACAATGAGCAGTTCTTC.

This clone appeared many times. The chain has TRBV9 and TRBJ2-3; tentative D call: TRBD2 (6 bases). The CDR3 consists of 14 residues. CDR1 SGDLS and CDR2 YYNGEE come from the germline V gene. The V and J ends lost 1 base and 10 bases respectively, with 16 bases between them. This chain's CDR3 is CASSVSWGERPQYF. The CDR3 DNA follows: TGTGCCAGCAGCGTAAGCTGGGGGGAGAGGCCGCAGTATTTT.

CDR3 nucleotide sequence: TGTGCCATCAGTGAGTCCCGGGGTAGCGGACTCTACAATGAGCAGTTCTTC. It yields the protein CAISESRGSGLYNEQFF. This sequence joins TRBV10-3 and TRBJ2-1, with a possible D match to TRBD2 (6 bases). V lost 0 bases, J lost 3 bases, and 15 bases lay in between. CDR1 and CDR2 from the germline V gene are ENHRY and SYGVKD. The CDR3 is 17 amino acids.

CDR3 sequence reads: CASSKAPGVQYF. DNA of the CDR3: TGTGCCAGCAGTAAAGCTCCGGGAGTCCAGTACTTC. The V call is TRBV11-2, the J call TRBJ2-5, with a possible D match to TRBD2 (6 bases). Deletions cut 6 bases from V and 10 bases from J, with 15 bases between. This CDR3 spans 12 amino acids. CDR1 SGHAT and CDR2 FQNNGV come from the germline V gene.

This chain uses TRBV6-5 with TRBJ1-1, with 8 bases identical to TRBD1. The CDR3 runs 15 residues. Germline V CDR1 and CDR2: MNHEY, SVGAGI. The V and J ends lost 2 bases and 5 bases, in that order; junction bases with no gene match: 7. CDR3 nucleotides: TGTGCCAGCAGTTACAGGGTCAGGGGGCGAACTGAAGCTTTCTTT. It translates to CASSYRVRGRTEAFF.

On this clone itself: Other DNA sequences in this sample translate to the same CDR3. This chain links TRBV7-2 with TRBJ2-3, with D possibly TRBD2 on 5 matching bases. The germline gives CDR1 SGHTA, CDR2 FQGNSA. The CDR3 is made up of 14 amino acids. V was cut by 0 bases and J by 3 bases, with 7 bases left in between. The CDR3 nucleotides read TGTGCCAGCAGCTTAGCGGGAGCGACAGATACGCAGTATTTT. Translated, it gives CASSLAGATDTQYF.

The chain links TRBV3-1 (or the pseudogene TRBV3-2) to TRBJ1-2; D is unclear. V gave up 1 base and J gave up 0 bases, with 12 bases separating them. Germline V gene lookup returns CDR1 LGHDT and CDR2 YNNKEL (reference sequence). The CDR3 sequence is 16 residues long. Here the CDR3 DNA reads TGTGCCAGCAGCCAAGCATCGGGAAATTCTAACTATGGCTACACCTTC. It is translated as CASSQASGNSNYGYTF.

This clone has a handful of counts. CDR3 protein: CASSHRGAGLFSYNEQFF. DNA for the CDR3: TGTGCCAGCAGCCATAGGGGGGCAGGTCTGTTCTCCTACAATGAGCAGTTCTTC. The rearrangement uses TRBV14 and TRBJ2-1; D possibly uses TRBD1 or TRBD2 (6 bases each). The CDR3 covers 18 residues. V dropped 3 bases and J dropped 0 bases, with 18 bases sitting between them. Germline V lookup: CDR1 SGHDN, CDR2 FVKESK.

V is TRBV5-6 and J is TRBJ1-2; 7 nucleotides line up with TRBD1. V lost 3 bases and J lost 8; bases outside the gene matches: 16. Germline V gene data show CDR1 as SGHDT and CDR2 as YYEEEE. The CDR3 consists of 16 residues. The CDR3: CASSYPGQLRREGYTF. The CDR3 DNA sequence: TGTGCCAGCAGCTACCCGGGACAGCTGAGACGGGAAGGCTACACCTTC. The full variable domain, with the rest looked up from reference TRBV5-6 and TRBJ1-2, is DAGVTQSPTHLIKTRGQQVTLRCSPKSGHDTVSWYQQALGQGPQFIFQYYEEEERQRGNFPDRFSGHQFPNYSSELNVNALLLGDSALYLCASSYPGQLRREGYTFGSGTRLTVV.

The J gene is TRBJ1-4, the V gene TRBV4-3; D is ambiguous. The CDR3 extends over 16 amino acids. CDR1 is LGHNA, CDR2 YSLEER, per germline. Deletions cut 2 bases from V and 3 bases from J, with 13 bases between. The CDR3, as DNA: TGCGCCAGCAGCCAACCGGCTAACCCTTCTAATGAAAAACTGTTTTTT. Translating it yields CASSQPANPSNEKLFF.

The rearrangement links TRBV7-2 to TRBJ1-6, with TRBD1 matching 9 bases. Germline CDR1 and CDR2: SGHTA and FQGNSA. The CDR3 has 14 residues. Trimming removed 4 bases from V and 7 bases from J; junction bases left unmatched: 2. The CDR3 loop is CASSWTGVNSPLHF. The CDR3 bases are TGTGCCAGCAGCTGGACAGGGGTGAATTCACCCCTCCACTTT.

This clone was seen just once. The J gene is TRBJ2-3, the V gene TRBV19; D gene unclear. The CDR3 is made up of 12 amino acids. Trimming took 3 bases from V and 3 from J, leaving 4 bases between them. Germline lookup yields CDR1 LNHDA and CDR2 SQIVND (reference sequence). CDR3 amino acids: CASSIKTDTQYF. In DNA, the CDR3 is TGTGCCAGTAGTATTAAGACAGATACGCAGTATTTT.

This chain links TRBV12-5 with TRBJ1-4, with 7 bases aligning to TRBD1. The CDR3 totals 15 residues. Germline V gene sequence: CDR1 LGHNT, CDR2 FRNRAP. The V gene end was trimmed by 4 bases and the J gene end by 7 bases; junction bases not matched to a gene: 9. The chain's CDR3 is CASGYGTALSEKLFF. The CDR3 DNA follows: TGTGCTAGTGGTTACGGGACAGCTCTATCTGAAAAACTGTTTTTT.

Only one count was recorded for this clone. The V call is TRBV5-6, the J call TRBJ2-5, with D unclear. Trimming removed 3 bases at V and 2 bases at J, with 14 bases between. The CDR3 runs 15 residues. The germline gives CDR1 SGHDT, CDR2 YYEEEE. CDR3 loop: CASSYTSGGQETQYF. In DNA, the CDR3 is TGTGCCAGCAGCTATACCTCCGGCGGTCAAGAGACCCAGTACTTC.

The J gene is TRBJ1-1, the V gene TRBV9, with a possible D match to TRBD1 (5 bases). V lost 3 bases and J 4 bases, leaving 13 bases between the germline ends. The CDR3 runs to 14 residues. From germline, CDR1 is SGDLS and CDR2 YYNGEE. CDR3 coding DNA: TGTGCCAGCAGCGCACGGTGGGGGGGCACTGAAGCTTTCTTT. Protein: CASSARWGGTEAFF.

This sequence joins TRBV7-9 and TRBJ2-2; D may correspond to TRBD1 or TRBD2 (5 bases each). Trimming shortened V by 3 bases and J by 4 bases, and 15 bases separated the two germline ends. This CDR3 region has 16 residues. Germline CDR1 SEHNR, CDR2 FQNEAQ (reference sequence). CDR3 sequence reads: CASSFRQGVLTGELFF. The DNA of the CDR3 is TGTGCCAGCAGCTTTCGCCAGGGAGTGCTCACCGGGGAGCTGTTTTTT.

J is TRBJ2-2 and V is TRBV2; D uncertain. CDR1 and CDR2 from the germline V gene are SNHLY and FYNNEI. The length of the CDR3 is 13 residues. V was shortened by 0 bases and J by 9 bases, with 8 bases between the two germline ends. This CDR3 is CASSEARGRELFF. The CDR3 nucleotides are TGTGCCAGCAGTGAAGCGCGAGGCAGGGAGCTGTTTTTT.

CDR3 residues: CASSLGLASLHEQFF. In DNA, the CDR3 is TGTGCCAGCAGCTTAGGACTAGCTTCATTACATGAGCAGTTCTTC. This chain links TRBV7-2 with TRBJ2-1; 7 bases match TRBD2. CDR1 and CDR2 from the germline V gene are SGHTA and FQGNSA. This CDR3 contains 15 residues. V was pared by 1 base and J by 8 bases, with 8 bases of the junction left unmatched.

This clone was observed a handful of times. The chain employs TRBV27 and TRBJ2-3, with a possible D match to TRBD1 (5 bases). V lost 5 bases and J 2 bases, leaving 20 bases between the germline ends. This CDR3 contains 17 residues. Looked up from germline, CDR1 is MNHEY and CDR2 is SMNVEV (reference sequence). CDR3 coding DNA: TGTGCCAGCAGTACCCCCTACGGCTTACAGGACACAGATACGCAGTATTTT. Protein product: CASSTPYGLQDTDTQYF.

The chain has TRBV11-2 and TRBJ2-7; a weak D match, TRBD1 (6 bases). Germline-derived CDR1 and CDR2 are SGHAT and FQNNGV. The CDR3 contains 18 residues. Trimming cost V 3 bases and J 0 bases, with 21 bases left between them. The DNA of the CDR3 is TGTGCCAGCAGCTTGGACAGAAGAACAAGCTCCTACTCCTACGAGCAGTACTTC. Protein product: CASSLDRRTSSYSYEQYF.

This clone occurred a few times. The J gene is TRBJ1-1, the V gene TRBV5-1; unclear D gene. Looked up from germline, CDR1 is SGHRS and CDR2 is YFSETQ. The CDR3 runs 13 residues. The V end was cut by 4 bases, the J end by 1 base, with 8 bases between. The CDR3 here is CASSPSANTEAFF. The CDR3 DNA follows: TGCGCCAGCAGCCCCTCAGCGAACACTGAAGCTTTCTTT.

V is TRBV28 and J is TRBJ1-5; no definite D call. Germline V lookup: CDR1 MDHEN, CDR2 SYDVKM. The CDR3 is 16 amino acids. V lost 8 bases to trimming and J lost 0 bases, with 17 bases between them. In nucleotides, the CDR3 is TGTGCCAGCCGAGTAGGACGGGAGCATAGCAATCAGCCCCAGCATTTT. Translating gives CASRVGREHSNQPQHF.

The V call is TRBV6-1, the J call TRBJ1-2, with a possible D match to TRBD1 (5 bases). V lost 2 bases, J lost 7 bases, and 8 bases lay in between. Germline V gene lookup returns CDR1 MNHNS and CDR2 SASEGT. The CDR3 runs to 12 residues. This CDR3 is CASSEFGGGYTF. CDR3 DNA: TGTGCCAGCAGTGAATTTGGGGGTGGCTACACCTTC.

The chain is built from TRBV5-1 and TRBJ2-7, with no clear D. Per germline, CDR1 SGHRS and CDR2 YFSETQ. This CDR3 comprises 14 residues. Trimming removed 1 base from V and 2 bases from J, with 10 bases in between. The CDR3 loop reads CASSLFQEPYEQYF. CDR3 coding DNA: TGCGCCAGCAGCTTGTTTCAAGAACCCTACGAGCAGTACTTC.

This rearrangement joins TRBV15 to TRBJ2-5, with TRBD2 matching over 13 bases. Germline trimming cut 3 bases from V and 2 bases from J; bases unmatched to any gene: 9. From germline, CDR1 is LNHNV and CDR2 YYDKDF (reference sequence). This CDR3 is 18 amino acids long. In DNA, the CDR3 is TGTGCCACCAGCAGTCTTTCGAGACTAGCGGGAGGACAAGAGACCCAGTACTTC. Encoded protein: CATSSLSRLAGGQETQYF.

The CDR3 reads CASSLPRVRPAYEQYV. Written as DNA, the CDR3 is TGTGCCAGTAGCCTACCTCGGGTCCGCCCGGCCTACGAGCAGTACGTC. The chain employs TRBV19 and TRBJ2-7; the D is unclear. Germline assignment: CDR1 LNHDA and CDR2 SQIVND (reference sequence). Deletions cut 6 bases from V and 2 bases from J, with 20 bases between. The CDR3 has 16 amino acids.